The rows below give T cell receptor beta chains drawn from one sample of a study of molecular identifiers for immune sequencing clone quantification. Using its own MiXCR run on the PCR reads, TCRdb lists one record per CDR3 protein. The sample holds under 85,000 distinct CDR3 sequences, less than 20% seen once. The specimen was naive CD8+ T cells from blood, with Jurkat cell RNA spiked in. These receptors were taken from a human donor in good health. Some libraries in this study had Jurkat cell RNA spiked in. CDR3s include the opening cysteine and the closing phenylalanine or tryptophan. A D gene is named only where the DNA matches it firmly. The size field is filled for only some rows; it gives once, few, many or a size class.

many,TRBJ2-7,-,TRBV29-1,CSVEDRTQTGFYEQYF,TGCAGCGTTGAAGACAGAACCCAAACCGGGTTCTACGAGCAGTACTTC
few,TRBJ2-1,-,TRBV20-1,CSARGQGSYNEQFF,TGCAGTGCCAGAGGGCAGGGGTCCTACAATGAGCAGTTCTTC
few,TRBJ2-7,-,TRBV7-2,CASSHSAVSYEQYF,TGTGCCAGCAGCCACTCCGCGGTTTCCTACGAGCAGTACTTC
many,TRBJ2-6,-,TRBV6-5,CASSQLGTGSGANVLTF,TGTGCCAGCAGTCAACTCGGGACGGGCTCTGGGGCCAACGTCCTGACTTTC
many,TRBJ2-3,-,TRBV5-1,CASSSHGSTDTQYF,TGCGCCAGCAGCTCCCATGGGTCTACGGATACGCAGTATTTT
many,TRBJ1-5,-,TRBV4-1,CASSQTGGSNQPQHF,TGCGCCAGCAGCCAGACAGGTGGAAGCAATCAGCCCCAGCATTTT
many,TRBJ2-7,TRBD2,TRBV7-9,CASSLVLAGGSEQYF,TGTGCCAGCAGCTTAGTACTAGCGGGAGGATCCGAGCAGTACTTC
many,TRBJ1-1,TRBD1,TRBV20-1,CSASPRDRPYTEAFF,TGCAGTGCTAGCCCCCGGGACAGGCCTTACACTGAAGCTTTCTTT
-,TRBJ2-5,TRBD1,TRBV2,CASSRTGRETQYF,TGTGCCAGCAGTCGGACAGGGAGGGAGACCCAGTACTTC
few,TRBJ1-2,-,TRBV7-9,CASRAGEDYGYTF,TGTGCCAGCAGGGCAGGGGAGGACTATGGCTACACCTTC
many,TRBJ2-1,-,TRBV5-6,CASSLRSSAVYNEQFF,TGTGCCAGCAGCTTGAGGTCTAGCGCTGTCTACAATGAGCAGTTCTTC
many,TRBJ1-2,TRBD1,TRBV4-2,CASSQEYGQGLYGYTF,TGTGCCAGCAGCCAAGAATACGGACAGGGACTATATGGCTACACCTTC
-,TRBJ2-2,-,TRBV6-1,CASRIGTGELFF,TGTGCCAGCAGAATAGGGACCGGGGAGCTGTTTTTT
many,TRBJ1-4,-,TRBV7-8,CASRGPGLTNEKLFF,TGTGCCAGCAGAGGCCCCGGACTGACTAATGAAAAACTGTTTTTT
many,TRBJ2-1,-,TRBV4-3,CASSQDPLSNEQFF,TGCGCCAGCAGCCAAGATCCGCTTTCCAATGAGCAGTTCTTC
many,TRBJ2-1,-,TRBV7-9,CASSFLLAMLGNEQFF,TGTGCCAGCAGCTTCCTCCTAGCGATGCTTGGCAATGAGCAGTTCTTC
many,TRBJ2-3,TRBD2,TRBV27,CASSPGLAGDSRPDTQYF,TGTGCCAGCAGTCCCGGACTAGCGGGAGACTCCCGCCCAGATACGCAGTATTTT
many,TRBJ2-7,TRBD2,TRBV4-2,CASSQGPSGNYEQYF,TGTGCCAGCAGCCAAGGGCCTAGCGGAAACTACGAGCAGTACTTC
many,TRBJ2-5,-,TRBV7-8,CASSLGPNQETQYF,TGTGCCAGCAGCTTAGGGCCGAACCAAGAGACCCAGTACTTC
once,TRBJ2-1,-,TRBV9,CASSVGGGMGNEQFF,TGTGCCAGCAGCGTAGGTGGCGGGATGGGCAATGAGCAGTTCTTC
many,TRBJ2-7,-,TRBV4-1,CASSQDPLGTHEQYF,TGCGCCAGCAGCCAAGATCCTCTCGGCACCCACGAGCAGTACTTC
many,TRBJ2-1,-,TRBV4-3,CASSQGVRDPLGNEQFF,TGCGCCAGCAGCCAAGGGGTGAGGGACCCATTGGGTAATGAGCAGTTCTTC
-,TRBJ2-1,-,TRBV9,CTSSSGLSSYNEQFF,TGTACCAGCAGTAGCGGACTTAGCTCCTACAATGAGCAGTTCTTC
many,TRBJ2-1,-,TRBV30,CAWSGSRLYNEQFF,TGTGCCTGGAGCGGGAGTAGACTCTACAATGAGCAGTTCTTC
many,TRBJ2-5,TRBD2,TRBV5-6,CASSTGRASGFGETQYF,TGTGCCAGCAGTACCGGGAGGGCTAGCGGCTTTGGGGAGACCCAGTACTTC
many,TRBJ2-3,TRBD2,TRBV6-6,CASSYRGRALDTQYF,TGTGCCAGCAGTTATCGCGGGAGGGCCCTAGATACGCAGTATTTT
-,TRBJ2-5,-,TRBV12-3/TRBV12-4,CASSPGAETQYF,TGTGCCAGCAGTCCTGGGGCAGAGACCCAGTACTTC
many,TRBJ1-4,-,TRBV21-1,CASSYTGTEEEKLFF,TGTGCCAGCAGCTATACCGGGACAGAGGAAGAAAAACTGTTTTTT
many,TRBJ2-7,TRBD2,TRBV25-1,CASSDQTSGRTHEQYF,TGTGCCAGCTCTGATCAGACTAGCGGGAGGACCCACGAGCAGTACTTC
many,TRBJ2-7,-,TRBV10-3,CAISDVGGIEQYF,TGTGCCATCAGTGATGTAGGGGGGATCGAGCAGTACTTC
-,TRBJ1-2,-,TRBV19,CASSATKRGFYGYTF,TGTGCCAGTAGTGCCACCAAACGGGGGTTCTATGGCTACACCTTC
-,TRBJ2-1,TRBD2,TRBV6-5,CASGYSSTSGIYYNEQFF,TGTGCCAGCGGTTACTCGAGTACTAGCGGGATCTACTACAATGAGCAGTTCTTC
-,TRBJ1-3,-,TRBV12-3/TRBV12-4,CASEGTQNSGNTIYF,TGTGCCAGCGAGGGGACGCAAAACTCTGGAAACACCATATATTTT
many,TRBJ1-5,-,TRBV6-1,CASTGDGGGLQPQHF,TGTGCCAGCACTGGAGACGGGGGGGGACTTCAGCCCCAGCATTTT
many,TRBJ1-6,-,TRBV9,CASSVTAARGSPLHF,TGTGCCAGCAGCGTAACGGCAGCCCGCGGGTCACCCCTCCACTTT
many,TRBJ1-2,-,TRBV6-6,CASSPTRDLYGYTF,TGTGCCAGCAGTCCCACGAGGGACCTCTATGGCTACACCTTC
many,TRBJ2-1,-,TRBV29-1,CSVEDYNEQFF,TGCAGCGTTGAAGACTACAATGAGCAGTTCTTC
many,TRBJ2-7,-,TRBV28,CASSSGTSYEQYF,TGTGCCAGCAGTTCCGGGACCTCCTACGAGCAGTACTTC
-,TRBJ1-2,-,TRBV29-1,CSVEAQDCGYTF,TGCAGCGTTGAAGCACAGGACTGTGGCTACACCTTC
many,TRBJ2-1,-,TRBV7-2,CASSLGGPYNEQFF,TGTGCCAGCAGCTTAGGAGGCCCCTACAATGAGCAGTTCTTC